Listed below are T cell receptor beta chains from one sample, sequenced in a study of STAT3 mutations in large granular lymphocyte leukemia. Assay: immunoSEQ multiplex PCR; the TCRdb copy retains only in-frame clones and omits some. Counted here are some 15,000 clones, approximately 84% occurring once; the ten biggest clones make up over 50%. The source material was peripheral blood mononuclear cells. The receptors were gathered from a man in his fifties or sixties with T-cell large granular lymphocyte leukemia. Some clones in this sample may be carry-over from other donors' samples. CDR3s include the opening cysteine and the closing phenylalanine or tryptophan. Each record gives: V gene, D gene, clone size, J gene, CDR3 DNA, CDR3 protein. The D gene is left open where the match is weak. Only some rows state a clone size, as once, few, many or a class for expanded clones.

v_call: TRBV7-3
d_call: NA
clone_size: NA
j_call: TRBJ2-7
cdr3_nt: TGTGCCAGCAGCTTACAGGGAATGGGAGAGCAGTACTTC
cdr3_aa: CASSLQGMGEQYF

v_call: TRBV4-2
d_call: NA
clone_size: NA
j_call: TRBJ2-7
cdr3_nt: TGTGCCAGCAGCCAAAGGGACGGGATCTACGAGCAGTACTTC
cdr3_aa: CASSQRDGIYEQYF

v_call: TRBV7-9
d_call: NA
clone_size: NA
j_call: TRBJ2-7
cdr3_nt: TGTGCCAGCACCTTCCAGGTTGGGTTCGAGCAGTACTTC
cdr3_aa: CASTFQVGFEQYF

v_call: TRBV7-2
d_call: NA
clone_size: NA
j_call: TRBJ2-3
cdr3_nt: TGTGCCAGCAGCCTAGGACAGTTTGCTAGCACAGATACGCAGTATTTT
cdr3_aa: CASSLGQFASTDTQYF

v_call: TRBV13
d_call: TRBD1
clone_size: NA
j_call: TRBJ1-4
cdr3_nt: TGTGCCAGCAGCCTCCCCCGGACAGGGAATGAAAAACTGTTTTTT
cdr3_aa: CASSLPRTGNEKLFF

v_call: TRBV5-1
d_call: NA
clone_size: NA
j_call: TRBJ2-6
cdr3_nt: TGCGCCAGCAGCGCAGACGGGTCCCGCTCTGGGGCCAACGTCCTGACTTTC
cdr3_aa: CASSADGSRSGANVLTF

v_call: TRBV6-4
d_call: TRBD1
clone_size: NA
j_call: TRBJ2-5
cdr3_nt: TGTGCCAGCAGGAACAACAGGGGGACGGCAGAGACCCAGTACTTC
cdr3_aa: CASRNNRGTAETQYF

v_call: TRBV2
d_call: TRBD1
clone_size: NA
j_call: TRBJ1-4
cdr3_nt: TGTGCCAGCAGTGTCCGGACAGGGAGTGAAAAACTGTTTTTT
cdr3_aa: CASSVRTGSEKLFF

v_call: TRBV6-5
d_call: TRBD1
clone_size: NA
j_call: TRBJ1-6
cdr3_nt: TGTGCCAGCAGCTCCGGGACAGGAGTTAATTCACCCCTCCACTTT
cdr3_aa: CASSSGTGVNSPLHF

v_call: TRBV5-8
d_call: TRBD1
clone_size: once
j_call: TRBJ2-7
cdr3_nt: TGTGCCAGCAGCGAAGGGCGGGACAGGTCCCTCTACGAGCAGTACTTC
cdr3_aa: CASSEGRDRSLYEQYF

v_call: TRBV5-1
d_call: TRBD2
clone_size: NA
j_call: TRBJ2-7
cdr3_nt: TGCGCCAGCAGCTTACCCCTAGCGGGAGGGCCCGACGAGCAGTACTTC
cdr3_aa: CASSLPLAGGPDEQYF

v_call: TRBV6-5
d_call: TRBD1
clone_size: NA
j_call: TRBJ1-1
cdr3_nt: TGTGCCAGCAGAAAACAGGGGGCAAGTACTGAAGCTTTCTTT
cdr3_aa: CASRKQGASTEAFF

v_call: TRBV5-1
d_call: TRBD2
clone_size: NA
j_call: TRBJ2-1
cdr3_nt: TGCGCCAGCAGCCCAATAAGCGGGAGGGCCAGTGGTGAGCAGTTCTTC
cdr3_aa: CASSPISGRASGEQFF

v_call: TRBV7-2
d_call: TRBD1
clone_size: NA
j_call: TRBJ2-7
cdr3_nt: TGTGCCAGCAGCCTTCAGGACAGGGTAACCCACGAGCAGTACTTC
cdr3_aa: CASSLQDRVTHEQYF

v_call: TRBV5-1
d_call: TRBD1
clone_size: once
j_call: TRBJ1-1
cdr3_nt: TGCGCCAGCAGCTCGACAGGGGCCGGGACTGAAGCTTTCTTT
cdr3_aa: CASSSTGAGTEAFF

v_call: TRBV5-4
d_call: NA
clone_size: NA
j_call: TRBJ2-6
cdr3_nt: TGTGCCAGCAGCTTGTCCGGGGCCAACGTCCTGACTTTC
cdr3_aa: CASSLSGANVLTF

v_call: TRBV5-1
d_call: NA
clone_size: few
j_call: TRBJ1-2
cdr3_nt: TGCGCCAGCAGCTTGGAAGGGGCTAACTATGGCTACACCTTC
cdr3_aa: CASSLEGANYGYTF

v_call: TRBV29-1
d_call: TRBD1
clone_size: NA
j_call: TRBJ2-1
cdr3_nt: TGCAGCGTTGGGGACCGGAGGACAGGGTACAATGAGCAGTTCTTC
cdr3_aa: CSVGDRRTGYNEQFF

v_call: TRBV29-1
d_call: TRBD1
clone_size: NA
j_call: TRBJ2-7
cdr3_nt: TGCAGCATCGGGACAGGGGGTTACGAGCAGTACTTC
cdr3_aa: CSIGTGGYEQYF

v_call: TRBV29-1
d_call: TRBD2
clone_size: NA
j_call: TRBJ2-1
cdr3_nt: TGCAGCGTTGAGGGCGGGAGGGAGAATGAGCAGTTCTTC
cdr3_aa: CSVEGGRENEQFF

v_call: TRBV5-6
d_call: TRBD1
clone_size: once
j_call: TRBJ2-4
cdr3_nt: TGTGCCAGCAGACATACAGGGGTGGATGGGAACATTCAGTACTTC
cdr3_aa: CASRHTGVDGNIQYF

v_call: TRBV7-9
d_call: NA
clone_size: NA
j_call: TRBJ1-1
cdr3_nt: TGTGCCAGCAGCTGGACGGGAGCCACTGAAGCTTTCTTT
cdr3_aa: CASSWTGATEAFF

v_call: TRBV5-1
d_call: NA
clone_size: medium-sized
j_call: TRBJ2-7
cdr3_nt: TGCGCCAGCAGCCCCTCGGGCGGACAGTCCTACGAGCAGTACTTC
cdr3_aa: CASSPSGGQSYEQYF

v_call: TRBV7-9
d_call: NA
clone_size: NA
j_call: TRBJ2-7
cdr3_nt: TGTGCCAGCAAGGACATTGGTTACGAGCAGTACTTC
cdr3_aa: CASKDIGYEQYF

v_call: TRBV28
d_call: TRBD1
clone_size: once
j_call: TRBJ2-3
cdr3_nt: TGTGCCAGCAGGGGCATCGGGACAGGGGAAGATACGCAGTATTTT
cdr3_aa: CASRGIGTGEDTQYF

v_call: TRBV4-3
d_call: NA
clone_size: NA
j_call: TRBJ2-1
cdr3_nt: TGCGCCAGCAGCCAAGTTCTATCGGGACACCAGCAGTTCTTC
cdr3_aa: CASSQVLSGHQQFF

v_call: TRBV5-1
d_call: TRBD1
clone_size: NA
j_call: TRBJ2-7
cdr3_nt: TGCGCCAGCAGCTTGGCCGGACAGGTCTACGAGCAGTACTTC
cdr3_aa: CASSLAGQVYEQYF